Presented here are 24 T cell receptor beta chains from one specimen sequenced in a study of cytomegalovirus exposure and HLA in healthy donors. PCR used 60 Vbeta primers and 13 Jbeta primers. Method: immunoSEQ multiplex PCR; TCRdb's copy keeps in-frame clones and lacks some. Of around 110,000 clones listed, approximately 80% are singletons. The sample taken for sequencing was PBMCs. These receptors came from a woman aged 25-40 years in good health and CMV-seronegative.

V is TRBV7-2 and J is TRBJ2-1, with 14 bases identical to TRBD2. The CDR3 has 16 residues. Trimming at V came to 5 bases and at J to 9 bases, leaving 9 bases not matched to a gene. Germline V gene sequence: CDR1 SGHTA, CDR2 FQGNSA. CDR3 residues: CASSPGGLAGAGEQFF. CDR3 DNA: TGTGCCAGCAGCCCCGGGGGACTAGCGGGAGCTGGTGAGCAGTTCTTC.

This chain joins TRBV7-9 and TRBJ1-2, with a weak D call TRBD1 (5 bases). Germline V CDR1 and CDR2: SEHNR, FQNEAQ (reference sequence). This CDR3 contains 16 residues. V dropped 0 bases and J dropped 7 bases, with 18 bases sitting between them. This CDR3 reads CASSLANPGGDGGYTF. In DNA, the CDR3 is TGTGCCAGCAGCTTAGCGAATCCTGGAGGGGATGGTGGCTACACCTTC.

The genes are TRBV10-1 and TRBJ1-4; D gene ambiguous. This CDR3 comprises 14 residues. The V end lost 3 bases, the J end lost 7 bases, and 12 bases lay between the germline ends. Germline V gene data show CDR1 as WNHNN and CDR2 as SYGVQD (reference sequence). CDR3 protein: CASSDSGLSEKLFF. The CDR3 DNA reads as TGCGCCAGCAGTGACTCGGGGTTGAGTGAAAAACTGTTTTTT.

This chain connects TRBV6-1 to TRBJ2-7, with D possibly TRBD1 on 6 matching bases. Germline lookup yields CDR1 MNHNS and CDR2 SASEGT. The CDR3 contains 13 residues. V was pared by 3 bases and J by 6 bases, with 12 bases between. This CDR3 is CASSERQGCEQYF. For the CDR3, the DNA is TGTGCCAGCAGTGAGAGGCAGGGGTGCGAGCAGTACTTC.

This rearrangement joins TRBV30 to TRBJ2-3, with a weak D call TRBD1 (6 bases). Germline-derived CDR1 and CDR2 are GTSNPN and SVGIG (reference sequence). The CDR3 has 14 residues. The V end was cut by 3 bases, the J end by 3 bases, with 13 bases between. CDR3 amino acids: CAWSLTGTTDTQYF. The CDR3 DNA is TGTGCCTGGAGCCTTACAGGGACGACAGATACGCAGTATTTT.

This clone has more than one count but fewer than ten. This chain uses TRBV27 with TRBJ1-2; D is undetermined. Germline values: CDR1 MNHEY, CDR2 SMNVEV (reference sequence). The CDR3 is made up of 15 amino acids. Trimming removed 5 bases from V and 1 base from J, with 14 bases in between. CDR3 loop: CASSPNPGLNYGYTF. The CDR3 bases are TGTGCCAGCAGTCCAAATCCCGGACTTAACTATGGCTACACCTTC.

J is TRBJ1-2 and V is TRBV7-2, with no clear D. The CDR3 covers 16 residues. The V gene's germline CDR1 is SGHTA and CDR2 FQGNSA. With 5 bases removed from V and 3 bases from J, the gap between germline ends came to 19 bases. The CDR3 DNA reads as TGTGCCAGCAGCGTTTCACCGGCCCGAACAGACTATGGCTACACCTTC. The encoded protein is CASSVSPARTDYGYTF.

The J gene is TRBJ1-4, the V gene TRBV7-9, with D hard to call. Trimming cost V 3 bases and J 4 bases, with 12 bases left between them. CDR1 SEHNR and CDR2 FQNEAQ come from the germline V gene (reference sequence). The CDR3 is 15 amino acids. DNA of the CDR3: TGTGCCAGCAGCTTCGAAAGGGAGTATAATGAAAAACTGTTTTTT. It encodes CASSFEREYNEKLFF.

The V gene is TRBV27, the J gene TRBJ1-1, with a weak D call TRBD1 (6 bases). V lost 5 bases and J lost 4, with 17 bases in between. CDR1 and CDR2 (germline): MNHEY, SMNVEV (reference sequence). This CDR3 contains 15 residues. Here the CDR3 DNA reads TGTGCCAGCAGTCCATCCAGGGGCTGGGGCACTGAAGCTTTCTTT. Protein: CASSPSRGWGTEAFF.

The rearrangement uses TRBV6-1 and TRBJ1-3; 7 bases fit TRBD1. Germline loops: CDR1 MNHNS, CDR2 SASEGT. V shed 8 bases, J shed 4 bases, and the junction held 8 bases outside the gene matches. CDR3 size: 14 residues. The CDR3 is CASRQGYGGNTIYF. The CDR3 region has the DNA TGTGCCAGCCGACAGGGTTATGGAGGAAACACCATATATTTT.

This chain uses TRBV15 with TRBJ2-5, with D unclear. Germline CDR1 LNHNV, CDR2 YYDKDF (reference sequence). This CDR3 contains 14 residues. V was shortened by 0 bases and J by 5 bases, with 10 bases between the two germline ends. The DNA for the CDR3 is TGTGCCACCAGCAGAGATCTCGTGCAGGAGACCCAGTACTTC. Translated, it gives CATSRDLVQETQYF.

The V gene is TRBV15, the J gene TRBJ2-1; D is possibly TRBD2 (9 bases). Trimming shortened V by 1 base and J by 6 bases, and 22 bases separated the two germline ends. CDR1 LNHNV and CDR2 YYDKDF come from the germline V gene (reference sequence). The CDR3 has 18 amino acids. The CDR3 region is CATSRGTGRASGVNEQFF. The CDR3 DNA reads as TGTGCCACCAGCAGAGGGACAGGGAGAGCTAGCGGGGTCAATGAGCAGTTCTTC.

The table lists this clone with a count of one. The chain couples TRBV6-1 to TRBJ1-1, with no clear D. Germline V gene data show CDR1 as MNHNS and CDR2 as SASEGT. The V end was cut by 6 bases, the J end by 3 bases, with 8 bases between. CDR3 size: 12 residues. Here the CDR3 reads CASRTFDTEAFF. The DNA for the CDR3 is TGTGCCAGCAGGACTTTTGACACTGAAGCTTTCTTT.

The chain is built from TRBV7-9 and TRBJ1-1; D might be TRBD1 (6 bases). This CDR3 comprises 16 residues. Germline CDR1 SEHNR, CDR2 FQNEAQ (reference sequence). V was trimmed by 0 bases and J by 3 bases, leaving 14 bases between them. CDR3 sequence: CASSLALQGVDTEAFF. In DNA, the CDR3 is TGTGCCAGCAGCTTAGCGCTACAGGGAGTAGACACTGAAGCTTTCTTT.

J is TRBJ1-5 and V is TRBV28; tentative D call: TRBD1 (5 bases). The V end lost 6 bases, the J end lost 0 bases, and 9 bases lay between the germline ends. CDR1 and CDR2 (germline): MDHEN, SYDVKM. The CDR3 consists of 14 residues. DNA of the CDR3: TGTGCCAGCAGCCCGGACAATAGCAATCAGCCCCAGCATTTT. Its translation: CASSPDNSNQPQHF.

The chain uses TRBV19 and TRBJ2-7; D not certain. V dropped 5 bases and J dropped 3 bases, with 11 bases sitting between them. CDR3 length equals 13 residues. CDR1 and CDR2 from the germline V gene are LNHDA and SQIVND (reference sequence). The CDR3 loop is CASSATSGYEQYF. The CDR3 bases are TGTGCCAGTAGTGCGACCTCAGGCTACGAGCAGTACTTC.

The rearrangement uses TRBV25-1 and TRBJ2-5; D is undetermined. The end of the DNA is better explained by TRBJ2-7, so the J call may be wrong. The CDR3 is made up of 14 amino acids. Germline CDR1 and CDR2: MGHDK and SYGVNS. Here the CDR3 DNA reads TGTGCCAGCAGTGGTCTGAAGCTCCCCTACGAGCAGTACTTC. Its protein is CASSGLKLPYEQYF.

This clone was seen a single time. V usage is TRBV5-1 and J usage is TRBJ2-7; 8 bases map to TRBD2. Trimming at V came to 0 bases and at J to 0 bases, leaving 8 bases not matched to a gene. The length of the CDR3 is 17 residues. The germline V gene encodes CDR1 SGHRS and CDR2 YFSETQ. CDR3 bases: TGCGCCAGCAGCTTGGAAGGTGGGCGGGAGGTCTCCTACGAGCAGTACTTC. Translating gives CASSLEGGREVSYEQYF.

This chain connects TRBV18 to TRBJ2-7, with D perhaps matching TRBD2 (6 bases). V was shortened by 5 bases and J by 2 bases, with 13 bases between the two germline ends. From germline, CDR1 is KGHSH and CDR2 LQKENI. The CDR3 sequence is 14 residues long. CDR3 sequence (DNA): TGTGCCAGCTCATTCCCGCGGGAACCCTACGAGCAGTACTTC. Protein: CASSFPREPYEQYF.

The chain uses TRBV5-1 and TRBJ1-4, with 8 bases fitting TRBD1. Germline lookup yields CDR1 SGHRS and CDR2 YFSETQ. The V and J ends lost 3 bases and 0 bases, in that order; junction bases with no gene match: 1. This CDR3 region has 15 residues. CDR3 amino acids: CASSSTGATNEKLFF. The CDR3 bases are TGCGCCAGCAGCTCGACAGGGGCAACTAATGAAAAACTGTTTTTT. Complete variable domain (other parts from reference TRBV5-1 and TRBJ1-4): KAGVTQTPRYLIKTRGQQVTLSCSPISGHRSVSWYQQTPGQGLQFLFEYFSETQRNKGNFPGRFSGRQFSNSRSEMNVSTLELGDSALYLCASSSTGATNEKLFFGSGTQLSVL.

This chain joins TRBV28 and TRBJ2-5; tentatively, D is TRBD2 (6 bases). Matching the DNA end better, TRBJ2-7 makes the J call doubtful. The CDR3 sequence is 16 residues long. Germline lookup yields CDR1 MDHEN and CDR2 SYDVKM. CDR3 residues: CASSAAAEAGSDEQYF. The DNA for the CDR3 is TGTGCCAGCAGTGCTGCGGCAGAGGCGGGATCGGACGAGCAGTACTTC.

The V gene is TRBV19, the J gene TRBJ2-2; TRBD2 is a possible D gene (5 bases). CDR3 length equals 15 residues. V was pared by 2 bases and J by 6 bases, with 13 bases between. From germline, CDR1 is LNHDA and CDR2 SQIVND (reference sequence). The CDR3 spells CASSINPRAPGELFF. The CDR3 region has the DNA TGTGCCAGTAGTATAAATCCGAGGGCCCCCGGGGAGCTGTTTTTT.

The rearrangement joins TRBV7-2 to TRBJ1-1; the D gene is possibly TRBD1 (6 bases). Trimming took 1 base from V and 1 from J, leaving 10 bases between them. CDR3 size: 15 residues. Germline V gene data show CDR1 as SGHTA and CDR2 as FQGNSA. The CDR3 here is CASSLEGRGNTEAFF. The CDR3 coding sequence is TGTGCCAGCAGCTTAGAAGGCAGGGGGAACACTGAAGCTTTCTTT. Based on the CDR3 plus reference TRBV7-2 and TRBJ1-1, the full variable domain is GAGVSQSPSNKVTEKGKDVELRCDPISGHTALYWYRQSLGQGLEFLIYFQGNSAPDKSGLPSDRFSAERTGGSVSTLTIQRTQQEDSAVYLCASSLEGRGNTEAFFGQGTRLTVV.

This sequence joins TRBV7-2 and TRBJ2-3, with TRBD1 identical over 8 bases. With V trimmed by 0 bases and J by 4 bases, 9 bases remained unmatched. CDR1 and CDR2 from the germline V gene are SGHTA and FQGNSA. The CDR3 runs 17 residues. DNA of the CDR3: TGTGCCAGCAGCTTAGCGCGGGCAGGGGGCGGGCCAGATACGCAGTATTTT. This gives the protein CASSLARAGGGPDTQYF.